In this sample, the clone carrying this T cell receptor (beta chain) turned up a few times. The antigen remains unidentified. This entry belongs to a study of cytotoxic CD8 clonotypes in ibrutinib-treated CLL. Study results and caveats: Higher circulating CD8+ T-cell counts strongly accompanied higher baseline clonality, above age-matched healthy donors. Having risen at ibrutinib response, clonality had fallen back toward baseline by progression. Public clonotypes occurred uncommonly; on treatment, they contracted or remained stable.

Depths of 1 in 200,000 to 1 in 1 million T cells were the sequencing target. Sequencing was performed with immunoSEQ multiplex PCR; in TCRdb, only in-frame clones are kept and a portion is missing. The table shows about 68,000 clones, with about two thirds occurring only once. The germline gives CDR1 GTSNPN, CDR2 SVGIG (reference sequence). Trimming left V 2 bases short and J 8 bases short, with 9 bases between. The CDR3 has 11 amino acids. The sequence was obtained from a human donor with chronic lymphocytic leukemia. The chain is built from TRBV30 and TRBJ1-2, with D uncertain. Sample: PBMCs, taken after 12 months of ibrutinib treatment. CDR3 sequence (DNA): TGTGCCTGGAGTCCGACCGCAGGCTACACCTTC. Its translation: CAWSPTAGYTF.